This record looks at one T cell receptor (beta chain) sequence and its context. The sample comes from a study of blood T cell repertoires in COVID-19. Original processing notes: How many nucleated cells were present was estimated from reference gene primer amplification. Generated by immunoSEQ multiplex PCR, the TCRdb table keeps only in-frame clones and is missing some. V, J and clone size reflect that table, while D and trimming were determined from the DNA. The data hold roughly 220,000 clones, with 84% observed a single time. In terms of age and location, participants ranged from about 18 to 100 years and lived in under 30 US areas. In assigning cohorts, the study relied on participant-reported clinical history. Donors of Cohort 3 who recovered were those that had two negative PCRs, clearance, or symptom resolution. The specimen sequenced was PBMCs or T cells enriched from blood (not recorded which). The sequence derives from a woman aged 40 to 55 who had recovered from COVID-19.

The CDR3 bases are TGTGCCAGCAGTCCCGGGTTTAACTATGGCTACACCTTC. Amino acid sequence: CASSPGFNYGYTF. The chain combines TRBV28 with TRBJ1-2; D is unclear. The length of the CDR3 is 13 residues. The germline CDR1 and CDR2 sequences are MDHEN and SYDVKM. Deletions cut 5 bases from V and 1 base from J, with 8 bases between.